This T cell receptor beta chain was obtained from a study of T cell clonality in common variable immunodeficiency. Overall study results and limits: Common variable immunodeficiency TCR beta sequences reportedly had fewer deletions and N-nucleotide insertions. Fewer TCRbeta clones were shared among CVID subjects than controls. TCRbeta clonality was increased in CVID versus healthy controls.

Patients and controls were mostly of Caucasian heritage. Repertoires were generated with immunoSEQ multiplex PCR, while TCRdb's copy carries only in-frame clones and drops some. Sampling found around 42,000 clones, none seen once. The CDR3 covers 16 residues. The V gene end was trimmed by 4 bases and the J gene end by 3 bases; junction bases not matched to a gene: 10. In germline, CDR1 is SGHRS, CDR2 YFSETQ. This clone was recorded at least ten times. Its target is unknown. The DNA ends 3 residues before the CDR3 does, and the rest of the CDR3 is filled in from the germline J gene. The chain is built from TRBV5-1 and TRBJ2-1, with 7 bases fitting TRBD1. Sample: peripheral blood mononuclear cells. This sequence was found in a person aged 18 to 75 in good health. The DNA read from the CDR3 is TGCGCCAGCAGCATGCTGGCCGGGACAGTCTACAATGAG. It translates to CASSMLAGTVYNE. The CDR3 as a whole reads CASSMLAGTVYNEQFF.